This TCR beta chain derives from a study of T cells after yellow fever vaccination. Across the study: Preparation of fractions with low cell numbers was performed using SMART-Seq v4 Ultra Low Input. Study conclusions and caveats: A large majority of primary-vaccination clones showed up again after the booster (approximately 95% CD4, 85% to 90% CD8).

Production of TCR cDNA was by 5'RACE template switching, which also added a universal primer site and UMIs. TCRdb used MiXCR to reprocess the 5' RACE reads, holding one entry per CDR3 protein. Of a few hundred thousand distinct CDR3 sequences listed, around 4.9% were seen once; the top ten hold around 3.5%. This clonotype has only a few counts. What it recognizes is unknown. Germline V gene sequence: CDR1 DFQATT, CDR2 SNEGSKA (reference sequence). The CDR3 extends over 14 amino acids. Between the trimmed V and J ends, which lost 3 bases and 0 bases, there was a span of 9 bases. The TCR comes from a man aged 18 to 29 who received the YFV17D yellow fever vaccine. The chain joins TRBV20-1 to TRBJ1-3; perhaps TRBD1 as D (5 bases). This specimen consisted of CD4+ T cells sorted from PBMCs, obtained on the day of the yellow fever booster vaccination. CDR3 loop: CSASTGSSGNTIYF. For the CDR3, the DNA is TGCAGTGCTAGTACAGGTAGCTCTGGAAACACCATATATTTT.